These 30 T cell receptor beta chains were sequenced from one sample in a study of beta chain features in type 1 diabetes. Points from the study as a whole: Shorter TCRB CDR3s, moderately but significantly so, were found in Type 1 diabetes patients in all four CD4+ subsets.

No antigen is known for these receptors. cDNA synthesis used the whole RNA isolate, giving expressed TCRB sequences. Libraries were prepared by immunoSEQ multiplex PCR; TCRdb keeps only in-frame clonotypes and omits some of them. The sample comprises 130,000 to 150,000 clones, more than 10% of which are singletons, and around 1.4% rests with the top ten. The source material was central memory CD4+ T cells from blood. The source of these receptors is a man aged 18 to 35 with type 1 diabetes.

The DNA for the CDR3 is TGTGCCATCAGTGCTAGCGGGGGTACTAGCAATGAGCAGTTCTTC. Translation: CAISASGGTSNEQFF. The chain uses TRBV10-3 and TRBJ2-1; 10 bases map to TRBD2. The CDR3 runs to 15 residues. V gave up 4 bases and J gave up 6 bases; unmatched junction bases: 6. Germline V gene data show CDR1 as ENHRY and CDR2 as SYGVKD.

The chain uses TRBV5-1 and TRBJ2-7; D is possibly TRBD2 (6 bases). The CDR3 totals 15 residues. V dropped 1 base and J dropped 9 bases, with 20 bases sitting between them. CDR1 and CDR2 from the germline V gene are SGHRS and YFSETQ. CDR3 DNA: TGCGCCAGCAGCTTGTCGACTAGGGGATCAGATGCGCAGTACTTC. Its translation: CASSLSTRGSDAQYF.

This chain joins TRBV7-2 and TRBJ2-3; maybe TRBD1 (6 bases). CDR1 SGHTA and CDR2 FQGNSA come from the germline V gene. Trimming took off 4 bases at V and 3 bases at J, with 14 bases between the two ends. The CDR3 contains 15 residues. DNA for the CDR3: TGTGCCAGCAGCTCTAGACAGGTTCAGACAGATACGCAGTATTTT. Protein sequence: CASSSRQVQTDTQYF.

The V call is TRBV28, the J call TRBJ2-7; TRBD1 matches 7 bases. Per germline, CDR1 MDHEN and CDR2 SYDVKM. Unmatched junction bases numbered 15, after V lost 3 bases and J lost 4 bases. The CDR3 has 17 amino acids. The CDR3 reads CASSFRTGARYLYEQYF. DNA for the CDR3: TGTGCCAGCAGTTTCCGCACAGGGGCGCGTTACCTGTACGAGCAGTACTTC.

This clone was seen more than once but under ten times. This chain links TRBV6-5 with TRBJ2-5; TRBD1 agrees at 11 bases. Per the germline V gene, CDR1 is MNHEY and CDR2 is SVGAGI. This CDR3 is 16 amino acids long. J gave up 5 bases and V 0 bases, and 5 bases lay outside the gene matches. The CDR3 DNA is TGTGCCAGCAGTTACTCGGACAGGGGGCATGAGGAGACCCAGTACTTC. Translating gives CASSYSDRGHEETQYF.

This chain joins TRBV5-4 and TRBJ2-1; no reliable D call. Trimming took 4 bases from V and 4 from J, leaving 15 bases between them. This CDR3 is 15 amino acids long. Germline CDR1 SGHNT, CDR2 YYREEE (reference sequence). CDR3 region: CASSHGPGGYNEQFF. The DNA of the CDR3 is TGTGCCAGCAGCCACGGACCCGGTGGGTACAATGAGCAGTTCTTC.

The V and J genes are TRBV18 and TRBJ2-3; 7 bases line up with TRBD1. The CDR3 is 15 amino acids. V shed 5 bases and J 0 bases; nucleotides not matched to a gene: 5. Germline V gene data show CDR1 as KGHSH and CDR2 as LQKENI. The CDR3 DNA is TGTGCCAGCTCAAGACAGGGCTCTAGCACAGATACGCAGTATTTT. Residues: CASSRQGSSTDTQYF.

The chain employs TRBV28 and TRBJ2-5, with 7 bases fitting TRBD2. The CDR3 contains 16 residues. The germline V gene has CDR1 MDHEN and CDR2 SYDVKM. V was clipped by 5 bases and J by 2 bases; unmatched bases: 11. CDR3 bases: TGTGCCAGCAGTCCTCCCCTAGCGGAGGGTCAAGAGACCCAGTACTTC. Translated, it gives CASSPPLAEGQETQYF. The full variable domain, its missing parts supplied by reference TRBV28 and TRBJ2-5, is DVKVTQSSRYLVKRTGEKVFLECVQDMDHENMFWYRQDPGLGLRLIYFSYDVKMKEKGDIPEGYSVSREKKERFSLILESASTNQTSMYLCASSPPLAEGQETQYFGPGTRLLVL.

The V gene is TRBV4-1, the J gene TRBJ2-1; a possible D gene is TRBD2 (5 bases). This CDR3 region has 17 residues. Germline CDR1 MGHRA, CDR2 YSYEKL. V lost 4 bases to trimming and J lost 0 bases, with 16 bases between them. In nucleotides, the CDR3 is TGCGCCAGCAGCCTCACTATAGCGTCTAGCTCCTACAATGAGCAGTTCTTC. Translation: CASSLTIASSSYNEQFF.

The chain's CDR3 is CASSRPRSGANVLTF. In DNA form, the CDR3 reads TGTGCCAGCAGCCGTCCGAGGTCTGGGGCCAACGTCCTGACTTTC. The genes are TRBV7-2 and TRBJ2-6; no clear D. CDR1 and CDR2 (germline): SGHTA, FQGNSA. There are 15 residues in the CDR3. Trimming removed 5 bases at V and 1 base at J, with 9 bases between.

This clone was seen only a few times. V gene TRBV5-1 combines with J gene TRBJ2-3; 10 bases are a match to TRBD2. The V gene's germline CDR1 is SGHRS and CDR2 YFSETQ. The ends lost 3 bases at V and 3 bases at J; junction bases unmatched: 7. The CDR3 sequence is 16 residues long. The CDR3 reads CASSSGLAEATDTQYF. CDR3 DNA sequence: TGCGCCAGCAGCTCAGGACTAGCGGAGGCGACAGATACGCAGTATTTT.

The chain recombines TRBV15 with TRBJ1-3; unclear D gene. The germline CDR1 and CDR2 sequences are LNHNV and YYDKDF (reference sequence). Trimming cost V 1 base and J 2 bases, with 15 bases left between them. The CDR3 runs to 17 residues. CDR3 coding DNA: TGTGCCACCAGCAGAGGGGAACCGGGTTTTACTGGAAACACCATATATTTT. This encodes CATSRGEPGFTGNTIYF.

The chain links TRBV7-9 to TRBJ2-7, with D possibly matching TRBD1 (6 bases). Trimming pared 3 bases from V and 0 bases from J, leaving 15 bases between. There are 16 residues in the CDR3. From germline, CDR1 is SEHNR and CDR2 FQNEAQ (reference sequence). The CDR3 DNA follows: TGTGCCAGCAGCTTGGGCTGGGACATAATCTCCTACGAGCAGTACTTC. It encodes CASSLGWDIISYEQYF.

This chain joins TRBV5-1 and TRBJ2-5, with TRBD2 matching 12 bases. The V segment lost 3 bases and the J segment 2 bases; nucleotides outside the gene matches: 5. The CDR3 runs to 16 residues. CDR1 SGHRS and CDR2 YFSETQ come from the germline V gene. The CDR3 protein is CASSSTSGGRQETQYF. CDR3 coding DNA: TGCGCCAGCAGCTCCACTAGCGGGGGGCGTCAAGAGACCCAGTACTTC.

This chain uses TRBV7-3 with TRBJ1-6, with D unresolved. The V gene lost 3 bases and the J gene lost 5 bases, with 11 bases spanning the gap. Germline assignment: CDR1 SGHTA and CDR2 FQGTGA. CDR3 length: 15 amino acids. The chain's CDR3 is CASSFGNTDNSPLHF. The CDR3 DNA sequence: TGTGCCAGCAGCTTCGGGAACACCGATAATTCACCCCTCCACTTT.

The gene calls are TRBV20-1 and TRBJ2-1; no reliable D call. V lost 3 bases and J lost 5, with 2 bases in between. The CDR3 covers 10 residues. Looked up from germline, CDR1 is DFQATT and CDR2 is SNEGSKA (reference sequence). In DNA form, the CDR3 reads TGCAGTGCTAGTAACAATGAGCAGTTCTTC. It yields the protein CSASNNEQFF.

This clone was seen more than once but under ten times. The chain joins TRBV5-1 to TRBJ2-5; D is unclear. Looked up from germline, CDR1 is SGHRS and CDR2 is YFSETQ. This CDR3 comprises 16 residues. With 0 bases removed from V and 1 base from J, the gap between germline ends came to 13 bases. The CDR3 region is CASSLAPIVGQETQYF. The CDR3 coding sequence is TGCGCCAGCAGCTTGGCCCCCATAGTGGGCCAAGAGACCCAGTACTTC.

The table lists this clone with many counts. The chain links TRBV30 to TRBJ1-5; 8 nucleotides align to TRBD1. Germline CDR1 reads GTSNPN; CDR2 reads SVGIG (reference sequence). Trimming took 0 bases from V and 2 from J; bases not matched to a gene: 0. The CDR3 has 14 amino acids. Here the CDR3 reads CAWSVTGGNQPQHF. As DNA, the CDR3 is TGTGCCTGGAGTGTGACAGGGGGCAATCAGCCCCAGCATTTT.

The chain has TRBV30 and TRBJ2-2; D ambiguous. The ends were cut back, 5 bases at V and 1 base at J, with 17 bases in the middle. The CDR3 loop spans 16 amino acids. CDR1 and CDR2 from the germline V gene are GTSNPN and SVGIG (reference sequence). The CDR3 bases are TGTGCCTGGGTCCCTCAGGACCCCCTGAACACCGGGGAGCTGTTTTTT. It translates to CAWVPQDPLNTGELFF.

Notes on this clone: This same CDR3 is encoded by further DNA sequences in the sample. The chain employs TRBV30 and TRBJ1-2; D ambiguous. CDR3 size: 13 residues. Germline CDR1 and CDR2: GTSNPN and SVGIG (reference sequence). V shed 0 bases and J shed 0 bases, with 5 bases lying between them. Here the CDR3 DNA reads TGTGCCTGGAGTGTCGAGGCTAACTATGGCTACACCTTC. Translating gives CAWSVEANYGYTF.

This clone was detected a few times. The chain couples TRBV5-4 to TRBJ2-5; the D gene is possibly TRBD2 (6 bases). The CDR3 totals 17 residues. CDR1 SGHNT and CDR2 YYREEE come from the germline V gene (reference sequence). V was trimmed by 3 bases and J by 3 bases, leaving 21 bases between them. CDR3 in DNA: TGTGCCAGCAGCTCCTGGCCTTGGAATAGCGGTAAAGAGACCCAGTACTTC. It specifies CASSSWPWNSGKETQYF.

This clone was counted only a few times. The chain is built from TRBV2 and TRBJ2-2; TRBD1 agrees at 7 bases. The CDR3 has 15 residues. V was clipped by 3 bases and J by 2 bases; unmatched bases: 3. The germline gives CDR1 SNHLY, CDR2 FYNNEI. CDR3 residues: CASSETGPNTGELFF. The CDR3 DNA sequence: TGTGCCAGCAGTGAGACAGGGCCCAACACCGGGGAGCTGTTTTTT. Looking up the rest from reference TRBV2 and TRBJ2-2 gives the full variable domain: EPEVTQTPSHQVTQMGQEVILRCVPISNHLYFYWYRQILGQKVEFLVSFYNNEISEKSEIFDDQFSVERPDGSNFTLKIRSTKLEDSAMYFCASSETGPNTGELFFGEGSRLTVL.

In its sample, this clone was seen once. V is TRBV14 and J is TRBJ1-6; no definite D call. Germline CDR1 SGHDN, CDR2 FVKESK. The CDR3 loop spans 14 amino acids. The V gene lost 0 bases and the J gene lost 6 bases, with 6 bases spanning the gap. The CDR3 sequence is CASSQEPVNSPLHF. The CDR3 DNA follows: TGTGCCAGCAGCCAAGAACCCGTTAATTCACCCCTCCACTTT.

This clone was counted between two and nine times. The chain employs TRBV29-1 and TRBJ1-2; no definite D call. V dropped 6 bases and J dropped 2 bases, with 13 bases sitting between them. Germline-derived CDR1 and CDR2 are SQVTM and ANQGSEA. CDR3 size: 13 residues. The CDR3 nucleotides are TGCAGCGTCTTTAAGGGATCGAACTATGGCTACACCTTC. It translates to CSVFKGSNYGYTF.

This clone was detected only a few times. The rearrangement joins TRBV5-1 to TRBJ2-6; the D is unclear. This CDR3 is built from 15 residues. Trimming took 4 bases from V and 4 from J, leaving 12 bases between them. The germline V gene encodes CDR1 SGHRS and CDR2 YFSETQ. The CDR3 coding sequence is TGCGCCAGCAGCCTCCAGGTATCCGGGGCCAACGTCCTGACTTTC. It translates to CASSLQVSGANVLTF.

The CDR3 DNA reads as TGCGCCAGCAGCCACCGGCTCCCCACAGATACGCAGTATTTT. This encodes CASSHRLPTDTQYF. The J gene is TRBJ2-3, the V gene TRBV5-1; D gene unclear. V lost 4 bases and J lost 2, with 11 bases in between. Germline-derived CDR1 and CDR2 are SGHRS and YFSETQ. There are 14 residues in the CDR3.

This clone showed up just a few times. The CDR3 coding sequence is TGCAGCGTTGGGGCAGGGGCCTCCTCTAACTATGGCTACACCTTC. It is translated as CSVGAGASSNYGYTF. The genes are TRBV29-1 and TRBJ1-2; tentatively, D is TRBD1 (6 bases). Germline values: CDR1 SQVTM, CDR2 ANQGSEA. The ends were cut back, 4 bases at V and 0 bases at J, with 15 bases in the middle. The CDR3 consists of 15 residues.

The V gene is TRBV28, the J gene TRBJ2-7; D is perhaps TRBD1 or TRBD2 (6 bases each). CDR1 MDHEN and CDR2 SYDVKM come from the germline V gene. CDR3 length equals 12 residues. The V gene lost 9 bases and the J gene lost 4 bases, with 13 bases spanning the gap. The CDR3 DNA sequence: TGTGCCAGTAGGGGGGAAGCATACGAGCAGTACTTC. Its translation: CASRGEAYEQYF. The full variable domain, completed using reference TRBV28 and TRBJ2-7, is DVKVTQSSRYLVKRTGEKVFLECVQDMDHENMFWYRQDPGLGLRLIYFSYDVKMKEKGDIPEGYSVSREKKERFSLILESASTNQTSMYLCASRGEAYEQYFGPGTRLTVT.

The chain joins TRBV10-3 to TRBJ1-4; D uncertain. V was clipped by 2 bases and J by 5 bases, with 6 bases between them. This CDR3 is 13 amino acids long. CDR1 and CDR2 (germline): ENHRY, SYGVKD. CDR3 region: CAISEAVNEKLFF. The CDR3 nucleotides are TGTGCCATCAGTGAGGCAGTAAATGAAAAACTGTTTTTT.

This clone was counted a few times. V usage is TRBV5-1 and J usage is TRBJ1-2; 7 nucleotides align to TRBD1. V dropped 4 bases and J dropped 3; count of bases not matched to a gene: 6. The CDR3 is 14 residues long. The germline gives CDR1 SGHRS, CDR2 YFSETQ. The CDR3 nucleotides are TGCGCCAGCAGCAGACAGGGAGAAGACTATGGCTACACCTTC. Protein: CASSRQGEDYGYTF.